These 27 T cell receptor beta chains came from one sample sequenced in a study of blood T cell repertoires in COVID-19 (TCRdb year 2020). Library preparation employed the immunoSEQ multiplex PCR assay. Not all clones reach the TCRdb copy of this immuneACCESS table, which keeps in-frame sequences only. Checked studies attribute under half of the gap to unresolved V genes and leave the rest unexplained. In this sample the table shows approximately 190,000 clones, about four fifths of which occur a single time. Together, the top ten hold 3.2% of the sample. The sequenced material came from PBMCs or T cells enriched from blood (not recorded which). The source is a woman in her 30s who had been exposed to COVID-19.

This chain links TRBV19 with TRBJ1-6; D not resolved. Germline CDR1 is LNHDA and CDR2 is SQIVND (reference sequence). Trimming left V 4 bases short and J 3 bases short, with 19 bases between. There are 18 residues in the CDR3. CDR3 in amino acids: CASSTNPWRNGYNSPLHF. In DNA, the CDR3 is TGTGCCAGTAGTACCAATCCGTGGAGGAACGGCTATAATTCACCCCTCCACTTT.

The chain links TRBV10-3 to TRBJ1-2; 9 bases fit TRBD1. Germline CDR1 reads ENHRY; CDR2 reads SYGVKD. Unmatched junction bases numbered 5, after V lost 2 bases and J lost 1 base. The CDR3 is 16 residues long. The CDR3 protein is CAISENRDRVNYGYTF. The CDR3 DNA sequence: TGTGCCATCAGTGAGAACCGGGACAGGGTTAACTATGGCTACACCTTC.

V usage is TRBV3-1 (or the pseudogene TRBV3-2) and J usage is TRBJ1-3; 8 bases align to TRBD1. The CDR3 runs to 14 residues. The V gene end was trimmed by 2 bases and the J gene end by 8 bases; junction bases not matched to a gene: 5. Germline CDR1 LGHDT, CDR2 YNNKEL (reference sequence). The CDR3 nucleotides read TGTGCCAGCAGCCAATGGACAGGGAAGGACACCATATATTTT. It translates to CASSQWTGKDTIYF.

The sample holds a few counts of this clone. This CDR3 is CASSDGQGNTDTQYF. DNA for the CDR3: TGTGCCAGCAGCGACGGACAGGGGAACACAGATACGCAGTATTTT. The V and J genes are TRBV9 and TRBJ2-3, with 9 nucleotides matching TRBD1. CDR1 SGDLS and CDR2 YYNGEE come from the germline V gene. The junction had 4 bases not matched to a gene; V was cut back by 3 bases and J by 2 bases. This CDR3 comprises 15 residues.

The chain has TRBV10-1 and TRBJ2-3, with 8 bases fitting TRBD2. V dropped 4 bases and J dropped 0; count of bases not matched to a gene: 9. The CDR3 extends over 17 amino acids. Per germline, CDR1 WNHNN and CDR2 SYGVQD (reference sequence). CDR3 sequence: CASSAGSGVSSTDTQYF. In DNA form, the CDR3 reads TGCGCCAGCAGTGCCGGTAGCGGGGTATCTAGCACAGATACGCAGTATTTT.

The chain carries TRBV18 and TRBJ2-3; D not certain. V dropped 1 base and J dropped 4 bases, with 3 bases sitting between them. CDR3 length: 12 amino acids. The germline V gene encodes CDR1 KGHSH and CDR2 LQKENI. This CDR3 reads CASSPLADTQYF. As DNA, the CDR3 is TGTGCCAGCTCACCACTAGCAGATACGCAGTATTTT.

The V and J genes are TRBV9 and TRBJ1-3; 11 bases align to TRBD1. The V gene end was trimmed by 3 bases and the J gene end by 4 bases; junction bases not matched to a gene: 12. CDR1 SGDLS and CDR2 YYNGEE come from the germline V gene. The CDR3 runs 18 residues. CDR3 in amino acids: CASSEPGQGVMSGNTIYF. CDR3 in DNA: TGTGCCAGCAGCGAACCGGGACAGGGGGTAATGAGCGGAAACACCATATATTTT. The full variable domain, with the rest looked up from reference TRBV9 and TRBJ1-3, is DSGVTQTPKHLITATGQRVTLRCSPRSGDLSVYWYQQSLDQGLQFLIQYYNGEERAKGNILERFSAQQFPDLHSELNLSSLELGDSALYFCASSEPGQGVMSGNTIYFGEGSWLTVV.

This clone was seen a handful of times. Here the CDR3 reads CASSPLDRALDGYTF. The CDR3 DNA reads TGTGCCAGCTCACCACTGGACAGGGCCCTCGATGGCTACACCTTC. This chain joins TRBV18 and TRBJ1-2, with 8 bases that match TRBD1. J gave up 6 bases and V 1 base, and 7 bases lay outside the gene matches. Germline lookup yields CDR1 KGHSH and CDR2 LQKENI. CDR3 length: 15 amino acids.

V is TRBV5-4 and J is TRBJ2-3; 8 bases align to TRBD1. V shed 5 bases, J shed 1 base, and the junction held 3 bases outside the gene matches. CDR1 and CDR2 (germline): SGHNT, YYREEE (reference sequence). The CDR3 sequence is 14 residues long. The CDR3: CASRQGAGTDTQYF. The CDR3 nucleotides read TGTGCCAGCAGGCAGGGGGCAGGCACAGATACGCAGTATTTT. The full variable domain, completed using reference TRBV5-4 and TRBJ2-3, is ETGVTQSPTHLIKTRGQQVTLRCSSQSGHNTVSWYQQALGQGPQFIFQYYREEENGRGNFPPRFSGLQFPNYSSELNVNALELDDSALYLCASRQGAGTDTQYFGPGTRLTVL.

The chain uses TRBV27 and TRBJ2-7; 11 nucleotides agree with TRBD1. Germline values: CDR1 MNHEY, CDR2 SMNVEV (reference sequence). Trimming removed 5 bases from V and 6 bases from J; junction bases left unmatched: 6. The CDR3 loop spans 14 amino acids. The CDR3 is CASSKGQGASEQYF. The CDR3 nucleotides are TGTGCCAGCAGTAAAGGACAGGGGGCGAGCGAGCAGTACTTC.

The V gene is TRBV5-6, the J gene TRBJ2-3; TRBD2 agrees at 7 bases. V was pared by 0 bases and J by 3 bases, with 10 bases of the junction left unmatched. CDR1 is SGHDT, CDR2 YYEEEE, per germline. The CDR3 is 17 residues long. The CDR3 loop reads CASSLAHSGVGTDTQYF. DNA for the CDR3: TGTGCCAGCAGCTTGGCCCACAGCGGGGTTGGTACAGATACGCAGTATTTT.

This clone was observed a single time. The chain joins TRBV28 to TRBJ2-7, with TRBD1 as a possible D gene (5 bases). Germline V gene sequence: CDR1 MDHEN, CDR2 SYDVKM. The V end was cut by 6 bases, the J end by 9 bases, with 21 bases between. This CDR3 region has 14 residues. CDR3 bases: TGTGCCAGCAGACTCACAGGTTCCCATACGGTGCAGTACTTC. Encoded protein: CASRLTGSHTVQYF.

V is TRBV5-4 and J is TRBJ1-3; 8 nucleotides match TRBD1. CDR1 and CDR2 (germline): SGHNT, YYREEE (reference sequence). V lost 4 bases to trimming and J lost 4 bases; unmatched junction nucleotides: 1. The CDR3 runs 13 residues. As DNA, the CDR3 is TGTGCCAGCAGCCGGACAGGGGGAAACACCATATATTTT. Translation: CASSRTGGNTIYF.

V gene TRBV12-3 or TRBV12-4 combines with J gene TRBJ2-5; unclear D gene. Trimming left V 2 bases short and J 3 bases short, with 7 bases between. The CDR3 sequence is 13 residues long. The CDR3 DNA reads TGTGCCAGCAGTTTATTTTCGGAAGAGACCCAGTACTTC. Its protein is CASSLFSEETQYF.

The J gene is TRBJ1-2, the V gene TRBV5-8; possible D gene TRBD1, 6 bases. Trimming left V 0 bases short and J 12 bases short, with 18 bases between. From germline, CDR1 is SGHTS and CDR2 YDEGEE. This CDR3 contains 14 residues. CDR3 DNA: TGTGCCAGCAGCTTGGGGGGAACCGGGACACGGCACACCTTC. This gives the protein CASSLGGTGTRHTF.

This clone was observed a single time. This CDR3 is CASSSTAGLFF. In DNA, the CDR3 is TGTGCCAGCAGCTCGACAGCCGGTCTGTTTTTT. V is TRBV11-2 and J is TRBJ1-4; the D gene is possibly TRBD1 (5 bases). Trimming cost V 4 bases and J 14 bases, with 11 bases left between them. The germline CDR1 and CDR2 sequences are SGHAT and FQNNGV. The CDR3 totals 11 residues.

The chain uses TRBV25-1 and TRBJ2-3; no clear D gene. Per the germline V gene, CDR1 is MGHDK and CDR2 is SYGVNS. Trimming pared 1 base from V and 5 bases from J, leaving 16 bases between. CDR3 length equals 16 residues. Written as DNA, the CDR3 is TGTGCCAGCAGTGAATTACCTATAACTCTCGGAGATACGCAGTATTTT. The encoded protein is CASSELPITLGDTQYF.

This clone was seen a single time. The rearrangement joins TRBV6-6 to TRBJ1-2, with a tentative D call TRBD1 (5 bases). Trimming took off 2 bases at V and 0 bases at J, with 10 bases between the two ends. Germline assignment: CDR1 MNHNY and CDR2 SVGAGI (reference sequence). The CDR3 contains 15 residues. The CDR3 here is CASSYRGTSNYGYTF. Here the CDR3 DNA reads TGTGCCAGCAGTTACAGGGGAACCTCTAACTATGGCTACACCTTC.

The rearrangement links TRBV7-9 to TRBJ1-6; 8 positions match TRBD1. Germline values: CDR1 SEHNR, CDR2 FQNEAQ (reference sequence). The CDR3 extends over 16 amino acids. Unmatched junction bases numbered 11, after V lost 5 bases and J lost 8 bases. The CDR3 loop is CASSGQGAAPHSPLHF. The CDR3 nucleotides are TGTGCCAGCAGCGGACAGGGTGCGGCCCCCCATTCACCCCTCCACTTT.

The chain employs TRBV25-1 and TRBJ1-1; no firm D call. CDR1 is MGHDK and CDR2 is SYGVNS in the germline V gene. This CDR3 has 14 residues. Trimming left V 3 bases short and J 10 bases short, with 18 bases between. CDR3 region: CASSEFFGNLGAFF. CDR3 DNA sequence: TGTGCCAGCAGTGAGTTTTTCGGGAACCTGGGAGCTTTCTTT. The complete variable domain, with remaining parts taken from reference TRBV25-1 and TRBJ1-1, reads EADIYQTPRYLVIGTGKKITLECSQTMGHDKMYWYQQDPGMELHLIHYSYGVNSTEKGDLSSESTVSRIRTEHFPLTLESARPSHTSQYLCASSEFFGNLGAFFGQGTRLTVV.

The V gene is TRBV19, the J gene TRBJ2-6; no clear D. Germline CDR1 reads LNHDA; CDR2 reads SQIVND (reference sequence). There are 17 residues in the CDR3. The V end lost 6 bases, the J end lost 5 bases, and 20 bases lay between the germline ends. CDR3 sequence: CASSIDGLSGWANVLTF. The CDR3 DNA is TGTGCCAGTAGCATCGATGGGCTCTCTGGCTGGGCCAACGTCCTGACTTTC.

This clone was seen a handful of times. This chain connects TRBV6-5 to TRBJ2-5; TRBD1 aligns across 8 bases. V lost 10 bases to trimming and J lost 3 bases; unmatched junction nucleotides: 13. The CDR3 spans 15 residues. Germline loops: CDR1 MNHEY, CDR2 SVGAGI. Here the CDR3 reads CAILAEGTGKETQYF. The DNA of the CDR3 is TGTGCCATCCTAGCAGAGGGGACAGGAAAAGAGACCCAGTACTTC.

V and J are TRBV28 and TRBJ1-5, with D uncertain. Germline CDR1 MDHEN, CDR2 SYDVKM. V was trimmed by 5 bases and J by 7 bases, leaving 15 bases between them. CDR3 length: 14 residues. DNA for the CDR3: TGTGCCAGCAGTGAACTGGGAGAAGGCCAGCCCCAGCATTTT. Translated: CASSELGEGQPQHF.

The CDR3 loop is CASSSGTGTSEAFF. The CDR3 nucleotides read TGTGCCAGCAGTTCCGGGACAGGGACTTCTGAAGCTTTCTTT. The chain combines TRBV6-5 with TRBJ1-1; 9 positions match TRBD1. The CDR3 extends over 14 amino acids. Germline V gene data show CDR1 as MNHEY and CDR2 as SVGAGI. V lost 4 bases and J lost 6; bases outside the gene matches: 6.

The chain carries TRBV6-5 and TRBJ2-1, with TRBD1 as a possible D gene (5 bases). The length of the CDR3 is 14 residues. CDR1 MNHEY and CDR2 SVGAGI come from the germline V gene. The germline V and J ends were trimmed by 7 bases and 6 bases, with 16 bases remaining between them. In nucleotides, the CDR3 is TGTGCCAGCACTCCCCCCGGTGGGGCCAATGAGCAGTTCTTC. It encodes CASTPPGGANEQFF.

This sequence joins TRBV6-5 and TRBJ1-2; D gene ambiguous. CDR3 length: 14 residues. V was cut by 0 bases and J by 6 bases, with 11 bases left in between. The germline V gene encodes CDR1 MNHEY and CDR2 SVGAGI. The CDR3 DNA sequence: TGTGCCAGCAGTTACTCGGGAGTCTCAGATGGCTACACCTTC. Translation: CASSYSGVSDGYTF.

This clone was observed a handful of times. The sample contains more than one DNA sequence encoding this CDR3. The chain employs TRBV2 and TRBJ1-1; D gene ambiguous. Trimming cost V 4 bases and J 5 bases, with 8 bases left between them. Germline CDR1 SNHLY, CDR2 FYNNEI. The CDR3 length is 12 residues. CDR3 sequence reads: CASSGEVTEAFF. DNA for the CDR3: TGTGCCAGCAGTGGGGAGGTTACTGAAGCTTTCTTT.